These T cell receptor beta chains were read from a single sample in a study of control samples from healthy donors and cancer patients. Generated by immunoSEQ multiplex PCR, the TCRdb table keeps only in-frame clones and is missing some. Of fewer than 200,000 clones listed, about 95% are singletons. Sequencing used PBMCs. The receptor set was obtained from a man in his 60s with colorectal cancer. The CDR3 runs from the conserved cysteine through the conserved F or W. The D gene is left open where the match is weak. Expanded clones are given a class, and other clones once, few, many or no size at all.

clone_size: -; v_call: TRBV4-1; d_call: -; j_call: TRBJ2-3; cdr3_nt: TGCGCCAGCAGCCAAGATGGACAGATGACCGCTAGCACAGATACGCAGTATTTT; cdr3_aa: CASSQDGQMTASTDTQYF
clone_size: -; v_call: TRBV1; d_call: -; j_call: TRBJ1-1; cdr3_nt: TGCACCAGCAGCCAAGAAATACGTACAGCTTTCTTT; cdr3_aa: CTSSQEIRTAFF
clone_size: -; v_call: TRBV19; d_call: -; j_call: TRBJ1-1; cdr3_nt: TGTGCCAGTAGAGGGGGTCTCCGGGGAGGCGCTGAAGCTTTCTTT; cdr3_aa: CASRGGLRGGAEAFF
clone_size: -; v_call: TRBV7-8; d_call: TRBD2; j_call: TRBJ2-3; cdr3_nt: TGTGCCAGCAGCTCTAGCGGACGCACAGATACGCAGTATTTT; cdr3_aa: CASSSSGRTDTQYF
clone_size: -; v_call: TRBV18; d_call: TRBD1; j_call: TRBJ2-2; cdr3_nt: TGTGCCAGCTCACTACAGGGGGCCGGCACCGGGGAGCTGTTTTTT; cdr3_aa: CASSLQGAGTGELFF
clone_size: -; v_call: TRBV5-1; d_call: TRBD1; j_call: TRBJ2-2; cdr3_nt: TGCGCCAGCAGCTTGGCAGGGGGTGCAAACACCGGGGAGCTGTTTTTT; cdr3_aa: CASSLAGGANTGELFF
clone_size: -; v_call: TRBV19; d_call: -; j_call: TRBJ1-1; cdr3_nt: TGTGCCAGTAGCAGGGACGGGGGGAACACTGAAGCTTTCTTT; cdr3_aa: CASSRDGGNTEAFF
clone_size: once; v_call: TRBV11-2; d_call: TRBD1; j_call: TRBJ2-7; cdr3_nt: TGTGCCAGCAGTTATGGGACAGCCTACGAGCAGTACTTC; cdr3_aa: CASSYGTAYEQYF
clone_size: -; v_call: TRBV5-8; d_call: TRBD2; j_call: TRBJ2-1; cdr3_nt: TGTGCCAGCAGCTTGGGTACGGGGGGCTACAATGAGCAGTTCTTC; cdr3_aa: CASSLGTGGYNEQFF
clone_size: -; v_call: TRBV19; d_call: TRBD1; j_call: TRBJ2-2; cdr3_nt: TGTGCCAGTAGTATCGGATACGGGACAGGGAGAACCGGGGAGCTGTTTTTT; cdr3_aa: CASSIGYGTGRTGELFF
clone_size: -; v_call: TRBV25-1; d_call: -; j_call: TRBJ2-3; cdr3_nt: TGTGCCAGCCGGGGCGAGGGCACAGATACGCAGTATTTT; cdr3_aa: CASRGEGTDTQYF
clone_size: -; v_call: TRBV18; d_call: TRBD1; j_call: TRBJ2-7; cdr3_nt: TGTGCCAGCTCACCCCCCGGGACAGGATACTACGAGCAGTACTTC; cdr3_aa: CASSPPGTGYYEQYF
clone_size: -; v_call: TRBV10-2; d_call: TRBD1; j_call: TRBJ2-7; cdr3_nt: TGCGCCAGCAGCCCACAGGGGGCGAACGAGCAGTACTTC; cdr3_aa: CASSPQGANEQYF
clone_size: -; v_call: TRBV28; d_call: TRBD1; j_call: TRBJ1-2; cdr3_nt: TGTGCCAGCAGTTCGGGACAGGGTTGGGGTATGGGTGCCGGCTATGGCTACACCTTC; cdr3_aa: CASSSGQGWGMGAGYGYTF
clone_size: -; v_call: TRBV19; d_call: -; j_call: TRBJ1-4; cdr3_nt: TGTGCCAGTAGTATAGGCGGCAGGGGTAATGAAAAACTGTTTTTT; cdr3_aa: CASSIGGRGNEKLFF
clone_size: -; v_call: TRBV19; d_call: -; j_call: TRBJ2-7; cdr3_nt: TGTGCCAGTAGTACTAGCCAGACTGGAAGCTCCTACGAGCAGTACTTC; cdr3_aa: CASSTSQTGSSYEQYF
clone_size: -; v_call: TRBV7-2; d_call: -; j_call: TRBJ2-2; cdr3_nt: TGTGCCAGCAGCCCAAGAAGGGCAGGGAGGAGCACCGGGGAGCTGTTTTTT; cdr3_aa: CASSPRRAGRSTGELFF
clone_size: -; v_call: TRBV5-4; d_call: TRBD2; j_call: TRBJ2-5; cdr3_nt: TGTGCCAGCAGCTTGGCTAGCGGGGGACGGGAGACCCAGTACTTC; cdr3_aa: CASSLASGGRETQYF
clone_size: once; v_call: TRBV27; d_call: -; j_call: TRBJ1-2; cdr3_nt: TGTGCCAGCCGGGACGGCCCTAACTATGGCTACACCTTC; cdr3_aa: CASRDGPNYGYTF
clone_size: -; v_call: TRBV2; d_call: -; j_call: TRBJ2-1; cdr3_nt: TGTGCCAGCAGTGCTAAGGACCCAACCTACAATGAGCAGTTCTTC; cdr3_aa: CASSAKDPTYNEQFF
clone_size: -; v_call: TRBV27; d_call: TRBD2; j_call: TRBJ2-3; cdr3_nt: TGTGCCAGCAGTTTAGCGGGACTAGTCTCCCATACGCAGTATTTT; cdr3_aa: CASSLAGLVSHTQYF
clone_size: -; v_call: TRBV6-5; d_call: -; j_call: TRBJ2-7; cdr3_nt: TGTGCCAGCAGTCGGCAGGGGTATACCGGGGAGCAGTACTTC; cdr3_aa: CASSRQGYTGEQYF
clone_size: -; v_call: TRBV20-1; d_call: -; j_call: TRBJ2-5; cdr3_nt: TGCAGTGCTAGACGGGAGACCCAGTACTTC; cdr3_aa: CSARRETQYF